This passage covers 3 T cell receptor beta chains from one sample sequenced in a study of cytomegalovirus exposure and HLA in healthy donors. PCR was performed using 60 Vbeta and 13 Jbeta primers. Measured with immunoSEQ multiplex PCR; TCRdb has only the in-frame clones, and not every one. The sample records approximately 190,000 clones, approximately 87% being singletons. Sequencing was carried out using PBMCs. Receptors were obtained from a man aged 25 to 45 in good health and CMV-seronegative.

V usage is TRBV6-1 and J usage is TRBJ1-4; D may be TRBD1 (5 bases). V dropped 1 base and J dropped 4 bases, with 10 bases sitting between them. The CDR3 length is 15 residues. CDR1 and CDR2 from the germline V gene are MNHNS and SASEGT. CDR3 bases: TGTGCCAGCAGTGAAGATGCCCAGGGTAATGAAAAACTGTTTTTT. It yields the protein CASSEDAQGNEKLFF.

The V and J genes are TRBV10-3 and TRBJ1-5; D unresolved. V was pared by 8 bases and J by 7 bases, with 18 bases between. Germline V CDR1 and CDR2: ENHRY, SYGVKD. The CDR3 is 14 residues long. The CDR3 region is CAIVLRVVFQPQHF. For the CDR3, the DNA is TGTGCCATCGTATTGCGGGTGGTGTTCCAGCCCCAGCATTTT.

V and J are TRBV30 and TRBJ2-7; D might be TRBD1 (5 bases). The V and J ends lost 6 bases and 0 bases respectively, with 12 bases between them. Germline CDR1 GTSNPN, CDR2 SVGIG (reference sequence). The CDR3 has 13 residues. The CDR3 nucleotides are TGTGCCTGCTCCTCAGGGTACTCCTACGAGCAGTACTTC. This translates into CACSSGYSYEQYF.